This TCR beta chain was captured by sequencing in a study of T and B cells in COVID-19 patients. The study's findings and limits: At recovery TRB diversity and richness exceeded healthy donors, after highly clonal active COVID-19 repertoires.

Multiplex PCR with BIOMED2 TRB-A/B primer pools amplified TRB rearrangements. TCRdb passed the multiplex PCR reads through MiXCR, listing each CDR3 protein once. This sample carries under 8,500 distinct CDR3 sequences, about 30% of them seen once, and the ten largest clones take approximately 15%. This clonotype was observed a few times. Its cognate antigen is unknown. Each TRB amplification used roughly 240-550 ng of genomic DNA from blood. CDR1 and CDR2 (germline): MNHEY, SVGEGT. V shed 6 bases, J shed 4 bases, and the junction held 14 bases outside the gene matches. The CDR3 spans 17 residues. The V and J genes are TRBV6-2 or TRBV6-3 and TRBJ2-3; 9 bases line up with TRBD1. The clonotype originates from a human donor with active COVID-19. The sequenced sample was blood. CDR3 nucleotides: TGTGCCAGCAGCCCAACGCCCCTAACAGGGGGCGCAGATACGCAGTATTTT. Encoded protein: CASSPTPLTGGADTQYF.